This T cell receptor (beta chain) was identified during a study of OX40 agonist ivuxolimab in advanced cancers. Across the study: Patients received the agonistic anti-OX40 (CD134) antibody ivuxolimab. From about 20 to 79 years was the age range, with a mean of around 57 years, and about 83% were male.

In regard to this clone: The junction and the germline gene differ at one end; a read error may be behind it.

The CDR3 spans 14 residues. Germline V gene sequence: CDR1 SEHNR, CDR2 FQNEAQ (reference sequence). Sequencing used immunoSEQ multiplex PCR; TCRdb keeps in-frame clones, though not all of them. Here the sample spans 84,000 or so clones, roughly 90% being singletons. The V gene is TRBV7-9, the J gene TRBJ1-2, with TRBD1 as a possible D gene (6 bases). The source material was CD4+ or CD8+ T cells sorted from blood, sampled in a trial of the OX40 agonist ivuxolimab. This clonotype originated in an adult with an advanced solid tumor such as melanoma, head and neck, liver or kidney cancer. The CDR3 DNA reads TGTGCCAGCAGTTTAGATGGGGGCCTCTATGGCTACACCTTC. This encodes CASSLDGGLYGYTF.